Following are 21 T cell receptor beta chains from one sample sequenced in a study of cytomegalovirus exposure and HLA in healthy donors. It was with 60 Vbeta and 13 Jbeta primers that the PCR ran. Profiled with immunoSEQ multiplex PCR; TCRdb holds only in-frame clones, not every one. The sample carries some 160,000 clones, roughly 73% recorded once. Sequences were obtained from PBMCs. The receptors here all came from a woman in her twenties or thirties in good health and CMV-seronegative.

This clone occurred a few times. The chain recombines TRBV25-1 with TRBJ2-6; D not certain. This CDR3 region has 16 residues. In germline, CDR1 is MGHDK, CDR2 SYGVNS. Trimming removed 1 base at V and 0 bases at J, with 7 bases between. The CDR3 reads CASSESLYSGANVLTF. DNA for the CDR3: TGTGCCAGCAGTGAATCCTTGTACTCTGGGGCCAACGTCCTGACTTTC.

The chain is built from TRBV2 and TRBJ2-3; D remains unclear. In germline, CDR1 is SNHLY, CDR2 FYNNEI. V gave up 6 bases and J gave up 4 bases, with 5 bases separating them. The CDR3 totals 11 residues. CDR3: CASSRADTQYF. CDR3 DNA: TGTGCCAGCAGCCGAGCAGATACGCAGTATTTT.

This clone was recorded once. The V call is TRBV2, the J call TRBJ1-5; tentatively, D is TRBD1 (5 bases). The CDR3 sequence is 14 residues long. Germline V gene sequence: CDR1 SNHLY, CDR2 FYNNEI. Trimming removed 4 bases from V and 6 bases from J, with 13 bases in between. CDR3 amino acids: CASSVQGFAQPQHF. The CDR3 DNA sequence: TGTGCCAGCAGTGTCCAGGGTTTCGCTCAGCCCCAGCATTTT.

The chain joins TRBV18 to TRBJ2-7; 9 bases map to TRBD2. CDR1 is KGHSH, CDR2 LQKENI, per germline. The trim removed 1 base at V and 3 bases at J, leaving 10 bases unmatched. This CDR3 is built from 17 residues. The CDR3 DNA sequence: TGTGCCAGCTCACCACGGGTGATCGCTAGCGGGATCTACGAGCAGTACTTC. Protein product: CASSPRVIASGIYEQYF.

This clone came up once. Other nucleotide sequences in the sample specify the same CDR3. The chain carries TRBV5-6 and TRBJ1-2; D might be TRBD1 (5 bases). The CDR3 covers 13 residues. V dropped 0 bases and J dropped 3 bases, with 6 bases sitting between them. CDR1 and CDR2 from the germline V gene are SGHDT and YYEEEE. The CDR3 reads CASSLAGDYGYTF. The DNA for the CDR3 is TGTGCCAGCAGCTTGGCGGGGGACTATGGCTACACCTTC.

This chain uses TRBV6-6 with TRBJ2-2; weak D call: TRBD1 (6 bases). CDR1 is MNHNY, CDR2 SVGAGI, per germline (reference sequence). The CDR3 runs 14 residues. V was trimmed by 4 bases and J by 7 bases, leaving 13 bases between them. CDR3 in DNA: TGTGCCAGCAGTTCGCACCTACAGGGCGGGGAGCTGTTTTTT. Residues: CASSSHLQGGELFF.

The chain couples TRBV6-1 to TRBJ1-3; D perhaps matches TRBD1 (6 bases). CDR1 is MNHNS, CDR2 SASEGT, per germline. The CDR3 sequence is 14 residues long. Between the trimmed V and J ends, which lost 6 bases and 3 bases, there was a span of 12 bases. CDR3 region: CASSAQGNGNTIYF. The CDR3 DNA is TGTGCCAGCAGCGCACAGGGAAATGGAAACACCATATATTTT.

This clone was observed a few times. The J gene is TRBJ1-5, the V gene TRBV28; no clear D. Germline CDR1 is MDHEN and CDR2 is SYDVKM. This CDR3 region has 17 residues. V lost 5 bases, J lost 0 bases, and 17 bases lay in between. This CDR3 reads CASSPPGTRYSNQPQHF. The CDR3 coding sequence is TGTGCCAGCAGTCCCCCTGGAACGCGGTATAGCAATCAGCCCCAGCATTTT.

This chain uses TRBV7-2 with TRBJ1-3; no clear D. From germline, CDR1 is SGHTA and CDR2 FQGNSA. Trimming left V 4 bases short and J 4 bases short, with 11 bases between. There are 14 residues in the CDR3. CDR3 DNA sequence: TGTGCCAGCAGCTCCCGGCCCGGGGGAAACACCATATATTTT. As protein: CASSSRPGGNTIYF.

The V call is TRBV14, the J call TRBJ1-1, with D unresolved. There are 12 residues in the CDR3. The V end lost 4 bases, the J end lost 3 bases, and 6 bases lay between the germline ends. The germline V gene encodes CDR1 SGHDN and CDR2 FVKESK. The CDR3 bases are TGTGCCAGCAGCCTGTCGGACACTGAAGCTTTCTTT. Protein sequence: CASSLSDTEAFF.

This clone was picked up one time. This chain joins TRBV2 and TRBJ1-4; 9 bases align to TRBD1. The CDR3 covers 14 residues. Germline V gene sequence: CDR1 SNHLY, CDR2 FYNNEI. J gave up 9 bases and V 8 bases, and 10 bases lay outside the gene matches. The DNA for the CDR3 is TGTGCCAGCGGGGGGGGGACAGGGCATCAAAAACTGTTTTTT. Encoded protein: CASGGGTGHQKLFF.

This clone was found a few times. The CDR3 sequence is CASSFSTALAFF. CDR3 nucleotides: TGTGCCAGCAGCTTCTCGACAGCGTTGGCTTTCTTT. This chain links TRBV7-2 with TRBJ1-1; possible D gene TRBD1, 5 bases. The CDR3 contains 12 residues. Trimming cost V 3 bases and J 11 bases, with 13 bases left between them. Germline V gene data show CDR1 as SGHTA and CDR2 as FQGNSA. Full variable domain (remainder filled in from reference TRBV7-2 and TRBJ1-1): GAGVSQSPSNKVTEKGKDVELRCDPISGHTALYWYRQSLGQGLEFLIYFQGNSAPDKSGLPSDRFSAERTGGSVSTLTIQRTQQEDSAVYLCASSFSTALAFFGQGTRLTVV.

CDR3 sequence (DNA): TGTGCCAGCAGTTACGTCTCGGGGGGCCCCACCGGGGAGCTGTTTTTT. This encodes CASSYVSGGPTGELFF. The chain employs TRBV6-6 and TRBJ2-2, with D possibly matching TRBD2 (7 bases). The CDR3 extends over 16 amino acids. V lost 2 bases and J 4 bases, leaving 14 bases between the germline ends. Germline assignment: CDR1 MNHNY and CDR2 SVGAGI (reference sequence).

The genes are TRBV7-8 and TRBJ1-2, with D tentatively TRBD1 (6 bases). This CDR3 has 16 amino acids. Deletions cut 0 bases from V and 2 bases from J, with 13 bases between. Germline CDR1 SGHVS, CDR2 FQNEAQ. CDR3: CASSLAPAGDNYGYTF. The CDR3 DNA sequence: TGTGCCAGCAGCTTAGCCCCGGCAGGGGACAACTATGGCTACACCTTC.

This chain connects TRBV9 to TRBJ1-1; 7 nucleotides line up with TRBD1. The CDR3 has 14 residues. The germline CDR1 and CDR2 sequences are SGDLS and YYNGEE. Trimming cost V 4 bases and J 9 bases; bases outside gene matches: 12. CDR3 sequence reads: CASSPRQGSGKAFF. CDR3 coding DNA: TGTGCCAGCAGCCCCCGACAGGGAAGCGGTAAAGCTTTCTTT.

The chain employs TRBV7-7 and TRBJ2-2; TRBD1 agrees at 12 bases. The CDR3 covers 14 residues. The V gene's germline CDR1 is SSHAT and CDR2 FNYEAQ (reference sequence). The CDR3 here is CASGTGGNPGELFF. CDR3 in DNA: TGTGCTAGTGGGACAGGGGGCAACCCCGGGGAGCTGTTTTTT.

V and J are TRBV7-9 and TRBJ2-3; 9 nucleotides agree with TRBD2. Trimming cost V 3 bases and J 6 bases; bases outside gene matches: 4. This CDR3 has 14 residues. The V gene's germline CDR1 is SEHNR and CDR2 FQNEAQ (reference sequence). The DNA for the CDR3 is TGTGCCAGCAGCTTCGGCGGGGGGGTTGATACGCAGTATTTT. Translating gives CASSFGGGVDTQYF. The variable domain in full, completed from reference TRBV7-9 and TRBJ2-3, reads DTGVSQNPRHKITKRGQNVTFRCDPISEHNRLYWYRQTLGQGPEFLTYFQNEAQLEKSRLLSDRFSAERPKGSFSTLEIQRTEQGDSAMYLCASSFGGGVDTQYFGPGTRLTVL.

J is TRBJ1-1 and V is TRBV6-5, with D perhaps TRBD1 (6 bases). V was trimmed by 6 bases and J by 5 bases, leaving 19 bases between them. The CDR3 sequence is 15 residues long. The V gene's germline CDR1 is MNHEY and CDR2 SVGAGI. CDR3 nucleotides: TGTGCCAGCAGGCCACGGGGGGGGCTAGGGACTGAAGCTTTCTTT. It codes for CASRPRGGLGTEAFF.

The chain uses TRBV28 and TRBJ1-2; D may be TRBD1 (5 bases). Trimming took off 5 bases at V and 5 bases at J, with 15 bases between the two ends. Germline CDR1 is MDHEN and CDR2 is SYDVKM. The CDR3 runs 14 residues. The CDR3 loop is CASSTQGDSYGYTF. The CDR3 DNA follows: TGTGCCAGCAGTACCCAGGGCGATAGTTATGGCTACACCTTC.

The rearrangement links TRBV19 to TRBJ1-5, with 7 bases fitting TRBD1. This CDR3 comprises 15 residues. V dropped 8 bases and J dropped 6; count of bases not matched to a gene: 13. Per the germline V gene, CDR1 is LNHDA and CDR2 is SQIVND (reference sequence). The CDR3 reads CASDGTARRTQPQHF. As DNA, the CDR3 is TGTGCCAGTGATGGGACAGCGAGACGGACTCAGCCCCAGCATTTT.

Only a few counts were recorded for this clone. The chain links TRBV15 to TRBJ2-3, with a tentative D call TRBD1 (6 bases). Trimming cost V 3 bases and J 8 bases, with 18 bases left between them. The CDR3 contains 15 residues. Germline V lookup: CDR1 LNHNV, CDR2 YYDKDF (reference sequence). The CDR3 DNA follows: TGTGCCACCAGCAGGGCTGGACTTTTACAGGGTACGCAGTATTTT. The encoded protein is CATSRAGLLQGTQYF.